The present T cell receptor beta chain was sequenced within a study of PD-L1 blockade in urothelial cancer. Measured with immunoSEQ multiplex PCR; TCRdb has only the in-frame clones, and not every one. The table shows over 100,000 clones, with approximately 84% occurring only once. The CDR3 consists of 15 residues. Germline CDR1 is KGHSH and CDR2 is LQKENI. The V end lost 5 bases, the J end lost 0 bases, and 14 bases lay between the germline ends. Noted time point: pretreatment peripheral blood. The chain uses TRBV18 and TRBJ2-7; D is unclear. Sequences were derived from PBMCs, sampled around atezolizumab (anti-PD-L1) treatment. The source of this sequence is a man aged 45-60 years with urothelial cancer. The CDR3 nucleotides are TGTGCCAGCTCATCCAGTCCCACAATCTCCTACGAGCAGTACTTC. Translated, it gives CASSSSPTISYEQYF. Full variable domain (outside the CDR3, taken from reference TRBV18 and TRBJ2-7): NAGVMQNPRHLVRRRGQEARLRCSPMKGHSHVYWYRQLPEEGLKFMVYLQKENIIDESGMPKERFSAEFPKEGPSILRIQQVVRGDSAAYFCASSSSPTISYEQYFGPGTRLTVT.